This record covers a single TCR beta chain. The antigen is undetermined. This entry belongs to a study of cytomegalovirus exposure and HLA in healthy donors. Study-wide points: V- and J-gene trimming of TCR beta was linked (in a later analysis) to a missense DCLRE1C variant.

In the PCR, 60 Vbeta and 13 Jbeta primers were used. TCRdb's copy holds only in-frame clones and misses some; the assay was immunoSEQ multiplex PCR. The table has approximately 150,000 clones, about 80% seen once. V lost 8 bases and J lost 4, with 15 bases in between. The length of the CDR3 is 14 residues. The V gene's germline CDR1 is MDHEN and CDR2 SYDVKM. The sequencing input was PBMCs. The chain recombines TRBV28 with TRBJ2-1, with D tentatively TRBD1 (6 bases). The source is a man younger than 40 in good health and CMV-seronegative. CDR3 sequence reads: CASQTGYEYNEQFF. The CDR3 nucleotides read TGTGCCAGCCAGACAGGTTACGAGTACAATGAGCAGTTCTTC.